The rows below give T cell receptor beta chains drawn from one sample of a study of cytomegalovirus exposure and HLA in healthy donors. Generated by immunoSEQ multiplex PCR, the TCRdb table keeps only in-frame clones and is missing some. The sample's table shows 200,000 or so clones. What was sequenced was PBMCs. The receptors were sampled from a boy aged 10-17 years in good health and CMV-seronegative. CDR3s include the opening cysteine and the closing phenylalanine or tryptophan. A D gene is named only where the DNA matches it firmly.

d_call	v_call	j_call	cdr3_nt	cdr3_aa
TRBD1	TRBV11-2	TRBJ2-7	TGTGCCAGCAGCCATACCGGGACAGGGTCCTACGAGCAGTACTTC	CASSHTGTGSYEQYF
NA	TRBV6-4	TRBJ2-3	TGTGCCAGCAGTGCCGATCCGTGGGGCCCAGATACGCAGTATTTT	CASSADPWGPDTQYF
TRBD1	TRBV19	TRBJ1-2	TGTGCCAGTAGTACCGGACAGGGAGTCATGGGCTACACCTTC	CASSTGQGVMGYTF
TRBD1	TRBV18	TRBJ2-3	TGTGCCAGCACTCGACAGGGGGCAAGGTCGGGAGATACGCAGTATTTT	CASTRQGARSGDTQYF
NA	TRBV18	TRBJ1-1	TGTGCCAGCTCACCCTTCGACACAGAAACCCCCACTGAAGCTTTCTTT	CASSPFDTETPTEAFF
NA	TRBV14	TRBJ1-1	TGTGCCAGCAGCCAATTCAGCCGGAGGAACACTGAAGCTTTCTTT	CASSQFSRRNTEAFF
TRBD1	TRBV6-5	TRBJ2-5	TGTGCCAGCAGTTTGGGACAGGGGAGAGAGACCCAGTACTTC	CASSLGQGRETQYF
NA	TRBV4-2	TRBJ1-3	TGTGCCAGCAGCCAACAGGGTACTGGAAACACCATATATTTT	CASSQQGTGNTIYF
NA	TRBV5-1	TRBJ1-1	TGCGCCAGCAGCTTGGATGCAGGGAGGGTTGAAGCTTTCTTT	CASSLDAGRVEAFF
TRBD1	TRBV6-6	TRBJ1-1	TGTGCCAGCAGTTATCCGACAGGGCGGCGAACTGAAGCTTTCTTT	CASSYPTGRRTEAFF
NA	TRBV9	TRBJ2-1	TGTGCCAGCAGCTTCTCCCCGTCTGAGCAGTTCTTC	CASSFSPSEQFF
NA	TRBV18	TRBJ2-7	TGTGCCAGCGCGGGCGGCGGGGGCCCCTACGAGCAGTACTTC	CASAGGGGPYEQYF
NA	TRBV2	TRBJ2-7	TGTGCCAGCAAAGAGTCCTACGAGCAGTACTTC	CASKESYEQYF
NA	TRBV11-2	TRBJ2-7	TGTGCCAGCAGCTTGACTCCTAGGCTGGAATTC	CASSLTPRLEF
NA	TRBV30	TRBJ2-1	TGTGCCTGGAGTGTAGGGCGGGGCTCCTACAATGAGCAGTTCTTC	CAWSVGRGSYNEQFF
TRBD1	TRBV27	TRBJ1-2	TGTGCCAGCAGTTCGACAGGGGAAGGGGACTATGGCTACACCTTC	CASSSTGEGDYGYTF
NA	TRBV9	TRBJ2-5	TGTGCCAGCAGCGTAGGCGGGGGCGGCCAAGAGACCCAGTACTTC	CASSVGGGGQETQYF
TRBD1	TRBV5-1	TRBJ1-1	TGCGCCAGCAGCGAGGGACAGACAGAGGTCGGAACTTTCTTT	CASSEGQTEVGTFF
NA	TRBV5-6	TRBJ1-3	TGTGCCAGCAGCCCCCCCTGGAATAGGGGGTTCACTACTGGAAACACCATATATTTT	CASSPPWNRGFTTGNTIYF
TRBD1	TRBV6-5	TRBJ1-4	TGTGCCAGCAGGCGGGGACAGGTGTTCGAAAAACTGTTTTTT	CASRRGQVFEKLFF
TRBD1	TRBV30	TRBJ2-2	TGTGCCTGGAAGTCGCGGGACAGGCGCGACACCGGGGAGCTGTTTTTT	CAWKSRDRRDTGELFF
NA	TRBV2	TRBJ2-2	TGTGCCAGCAAGTGGACAGACACCGGGGAGCTGTTTTTT	CASKWTDTGELFF
NA	TRBV30	TRBJ2-2	TGTGCCTGGAGTCACGGCACCGGGGAGCTGTTTTTT	CAWSHGTGELFF
NA	TRBV7-2	TRBJ1-2	TGTGCCAGCAGCCCCGGGCGGGAGACCTATGGCTACACCTTC	CASSPGRETYGYTF
NA	TRBV5-4	TRBJ1-1	TGTGCCAGCGGCTTAGACCTGGGGCCTGAAGCTTTCTTT	CASGLDLGPEAFF
NA	TRBV9	TRBJ2-3	TGTGCCAGCAGCGTAGTTCAGGGGGGTACAGATACGCAGTATTTT	CASSVVQGGTDTQYF
TRBD1	TRBV7-9	TRBJ1-4	TGTGCCAGCAGCTTAGGGGGACAGGGGGCAGGAAAACTGTTTTTT	CASSLGGQGAGKLFF
NA	TRBV5-7	TRBJ2-3	TGTGCCAGCAGCTTGGGGTCGAGGGATTTAGATACGCAGTATTTT	CASSLGSRDLDTQYF
NA	TRBV30	TRBJ2-5	TGTGCCTGGAGGGCATGGCCAGGGCCCAGCCAAGAGACCCAGTACTTC	CAWRAWPGPSQETQYF
NA	TRBV7-9	TRBJ2-3	TGTGCCAGCAGCTTAGGACAGAGCACAGATACGCAGTATTTT	CASSLGQSTDTQYF
TRBD1	TRBV5-1	TRBJ1-1	TGCGCCAGCAGCGACGGACAGGTTAACACTGAAGCTTTCTTT	CASSDGQVNTEAFF
TRBD1	TRBV6-5	TRBJ1-2	TGTGCCAGCAGTTACAGCCCTCAGGGACAGGGCTATGGCTACACCTTC	CASSYSPQGQGYGYTF
TRBD1	TRBV18	TRBJ1-2	TGTGCCAGCTCACCATCCGGACAGGATTTGTCATATGGCTACACCTTC	CASSPSGQDLSYGYTF
NA	TRBV27	TRBJ2-7	TGTGCCAGCAAGGAGGACGTCTCCTACGAGCAGTACTTC	CASKEDVSYEQYF
NA	TRBV6-5	TRBJ1-2	TGTGCCAGCAGCCTTCAGTACGGAGGAAACTATGGCTACACCTTC	CASSLQYGGNYGYTF
NA	TRBV15	TRBJ1-6	TGTGCCACCAGCAGGGGCACGTTAAGCTCCTATAATTCACCCCTCCACTTT	CATSRGTLSSYNSPLHF
NA	TRBV7-8	TRBJ1-1	TGTGCCAGCACCTCACTCGGAGGGAGACCCAACACTGAAGCTTTCTTT	CASTSLGGRPNTEAFF
NA	TRBV28	TRBJ2-7	TGTGCCAGCAGTTTGAACAGGGTGGGGGAGCAGTACTTC	CASSLNRVGEQYF
TRBD1	TRBV5-6	TRBJ2-1	TGTGCCAGCAGCTCCATAGGGGACAGGGATCATGAGCAGTTCTTC	CASSSIGDRDHEQFF
NA	TRBV11-1	TRBJ1-3	TGTGCCAGCAGCTTACCGGGGGGCCCGTCTGGAAACACCATATATTTT	CASSLPGGPSGNTIYF
TRBD2	TRBV19	TRBJ2-1	TGTGCCAGTACCCCGGGGAGCGGGGGGCTCACTGAGCAGTTCTTC	CASTPGSGGLTEQFF
TRBD2	TRBV4-1	TRBJ2-3	TGCGCCAGCAGCCAAGCAAGGCGGGGGGATACGCAGTATTTT	CASSQARRGDTQYF
NA	TRBV4-2	TRBJ1-6	TGTGCCAGCAGCCAAGAAACGAGGGTTTGGAGTAATTCCCCCCTCCACTTT	CASSQETRVWSNSPLHF
NA	TRBV19	TRBJ1-1	TGTGCCAGTAGTAAGTTTCAGGGTCTGAACACTGAAGCTTTCTTT	CASSKFQGLNTEAFF
NA	TRBV6-5	TRBJ1-1	TGTGCCAGCGAAGACAATATCATTAATGCTTTCTTT	CASEDNIINAFF
TRBD1	TRBV19	TRBJ2-7	TGTGCCAGTGGGGACAGGGGAGGGCCCTACGAGCAGTACTTC	CASGDRGGPYEQYF
TRBD1	TRBV4-3	TRBJ2-2	TGCGCCAGCAGCCGTACGGGACAGGTGGACCGGGAGCTGTTTTTT	CASSRTGQVDRELFF
NA	TRBV12-2	TRBJ2-3	TGTGCAAGTCGCTTACCCCTAGGGACTAGCGGGTTACGGCAGTATTTT	CASRLPLGTSGLRQYF
NA	TRBV5-4	TRBJ2-5	TGTGCCAGCAGCTTCCGCGGCACGGGGGAGACCCAGTACTTC	CASSFRGTGETQYF
TRBD2	TRBV5-6	TRBJ2-5	TGTGCCAGCAGCTTTCCAGCGGGGCTTCGAGAGACCCAGTACTTC	CASSFPAGLRETQYF
NA	TRBV7-6	TRBJ1-1	TGTGCCAGTAGTTCAGGGAACGCTGAAGCTTTCTTT	CASSSGNAEAFF
NA	TRBV20-1	TRBJ2-4	TGCAGTGCTAGAGAGGGGAGCATTCAGTACTTC	CSAREGSIQYF
NA	TRBV29-1	TRBJ1-1	TGCAGCGTCAGGGCACCCGGGTACACTGAAGCTTTCTTT	CSVRAPGYTEAFF
TRBD2	TRBV4-1	TRBJ2-5	TGCGCCAGCAGCGGGGCCGGGGCGGGGGTGAGAGAGACCCAGTACTTC	CASSGAGAGVRETQYF